This T cell receptor beta chain was observed in a study of CXCR3-negative and CXCR3-positive naive CD8 T cells. The study's findings and limits: Diversity in memory CD8+ cells fell much lower than the comparably high levels seen in both naive subsets. Post-cryopreservation CXCR3 expression was partly diminished, and the bulk of assays employed fresh PBMCs.

The CDR3 is 14 amino acids. Germline lookup yields CDR1 SGHRS and CDR2 YFSETQ. As for this clonotype: Its antigen is undetermined.

Researchers reported sorting every CD8+ T cell subset in triplicate, 330,000 or so cells per sort. The method, 5' RACE with UMI labels, was used to prepare the TRB cDNA libraries. After re-calling the 5' RACE reads, TCRdb lists one entry per CDR3 protein, DNA absent. Here the sample table reports tens of thousands of distinct CDR3 sequences. The chain employs TRBV5-1 and TRBJ2-1; TCRdb reports TRBD1, a call that lacks DNA to check it against. Input material: naive CXCR3- CD8+ T cells from blood. Subset given: CD45RO-CCR7+CD27+CD95- naive CD8+ T cells lacking CXCR3 (TNR3-). The origin of this receptor is a human donor in good health. Some clones in this sample may be carry-over from other donors' samples. The CDR3 sequence: CASSSITGDNEQFF.